A single count supports the clone carrying this TCR beta chain. Its matching antigen is unknown. These data belong to a study of regulatory T cells in long-lasting Graves disease. General study results and limits: The researchers studied only peripheral blood, not thyroid tissue. Persistent disease showed a preference for TRBV28, TRBJ1-2 and TRBJ2-5.

Library construction for TCR beta used iRepertoire HTBI primers and Arm-PCR of CDR3 regions. MiXCR, applied by TCRdb to the multiplex PCR reads, yields one record per CDR3 protein. Of about 660,000 distinct CDR3 sequences listed, about 30% were seen once; the top ten hold roughly 46%. Time point: persistent/refractory GD, antithyroid drugs over 5 years with positive TRAb. PBMC RNA served as the TCR library source. With EDTA tubes as the receptacles, about 9 milliliters of peripheral blood were drawn. Germline V gives CDR1 ENHRY, CDR2 SYGVKD. Trimming removed 4 bases from V and 3 bases from J, with 9 bases in between. The CDR3 spans 13 residues.

Sequences were derived from peripheral blood mononuclear cells (PBMCs), sampled when the disease was refractory, from a patient treated with antithyroid drugs. This rearrangement joins TRBV10-3 to TRBJ1-1; the D is unclear. The receptor's source is a female donor with Graves disease. Here the CDR3 reads CAISVKGDTEAFF. The CDR3 DNA is TGTGCCATCAGTGTAAAGGGAGACACTGAAGCTTTCTTT.